This entry lists 8 T cell receptor beta chains sequenced from one sample in a study of PD-1 blockade in classical Hodgkin lymphoma. Every patient was affected by relapse after autologous stem cell transplantation, while exposure to brentuximab vedotin was not uniform. Only in-frame clones appear in the TCRdb table, and some are missing; sequencing was by immunoSEQ multiplex PCR. The data hold more than 40,000 clones, with almost 90% observed a single time. The source was peripheral blood mononuclear cells (PBMCs), collected at baseline. These receptors all come from a human donor with classical Hodgkin lymphoma.

CDR3 protein: CASSSEEDRTYEQYF. The CDR3 bases are TGTGCCAGCAGTTCCGAGGAAGACCGAACCTACGAGCAGTACTTC. The genes are TRBV28 and TRBJ2-7; D unclear. Germline CDR1 is MDHEN and CDR2 is SYDVKM. This CDR3 is 15 amino acids long. The V gene lost 4 bases and the J gene lost 2 bases, with 15 bases spanning the gap.

V and J are TRBV7-9 and TRBJ2-7; 9 bases are shared with TRBD1. The CDR3 totals 16 residues. Germline V CDR1 and CDR2: SEHNR, FQNEAQ (reference sequence). The J segment lost 2 bases and the V segment lost 5 bases, leaving 10 bases of the junction unmatched. CDR3 amino acids: CASSRLGDRDPYEQYF. CDR3 sequence (DNA): TGTGCCAGCAGCCGCCTAGGGGACAGGGATCCCTACGAGCAGTACTTC.

V gene TRBV6-1 combines with J gene TRBJ2-2; D is perhaps TRBD1 (7 bases). Germline V gene data show CDR1 as MNHNS and CDR2 as SASEGT. This CDR3 comprises 15 residues. V gave up 8 bases and J gave up 3 bases, with 16 bases separating them. The CDR3 spells CASPMTGTDTGELFF. The CDR3 DNA sequence: TGTGCCAGCCCCATGACAGGGACTGACACCGGGGAGCTGTTTTTT.

The chain uses TRBV7-3 and TRBJ2-7, with 8 positions matching TRBD1. The CDR3 covers 14 residues. CDR1 is SGHTA, CDR2 FQGTGA, per germline. Losses at the gene ends were 5 bases for V and 2 bases for J; bases not matched to a gene: 5. CDR3 loop: CASSPTGDTYEQYF. CDR3 DNA: TGTGCCAGCAGCCCGACAGGGGATACCTACGAGCAGTACTTC.

V is TRBV6-5 and J is TRBJ1-5; unclear D gene. The CDR3 is made up of 11 amino acids. The germline gives CDR1 MNHEY, CDR2 SVGAGI. Trimming removed 6 bases from V and 4 bases from J, with 4 bases in between. The CDR3 DNA follows: TGTGCCAGCAGAACTAATCAGCCCCAGCATTTT. It specifies CASRTNQPQHF.

V and J are TRBV9 and TRBJ2-7; D uncertain. The CDR3 extends over 15 amino acids. Germline V CDR1 and CDR2: SGDLS, YYNGEE. V shed 4 bases and J shed 0 bases, with 14 bases lying between them. CDR3 amino acids: CASSPHPESSYEQYF. The CDR3 bases are TGTGCCAGCAGCCCCCACCCTGAGAGCTCCTACGAGCAGTACTTC.

The chain has TRBV7-9 and TRBJ2-5, with TRBD2 matching 8 bases. This CDR3 spans 15 amino acids. Per the germline V gene, CDR1 is SEHNR and CDR2 is FQNEAQ (reference sequence). J lost 5 bases, V lost 3 bases, and 8 bases had no gene match. As DNA, the CDR3 is TGTGCCAGCAGCTTTCGGGGGGGGCGCTTGGAGACCCAGTACTTC. Protein product: CASSFRGGRLETQYF. The full variable domain, in which reference TRBV7-9 and TRBJ2-5 provide the parts outside the CDR3, is DTGVSQNPRHKITKRGQNVTFRCDPISEHNRLYWYRQTLGQGPEFLTYFQNEAQLEKSRLLSDRFSAERPKGSFSTLEIQRTEQGDSAMYLCASSFRGGRLETQYFGPGTRLLVL.

This chain links TRBV5-1 with TRBJ2-1; D perhaps matches TRBD2 (5 bases). Per germline, CDR1 SGHRS and CDR2 YFSETQ. The CDR3 covers 13 residues. Trimming stripped 3 bases from V and 2 bases from J, with 6 bases between. CDR3 in amino acids: CASSWRPYNEQFF. CDR3 sequence (DNA): TGCGCCAGCAGCTGGAGGCCCTACAATGAGCAGTTCTTC. The full variable domain, in which reference TRBV5-1 and TRBJ2-1 provide the parts outside the CDR3, is KAGVTQTPRYLIKTRGQQVTLSCSPISGHRSVSWYQQTPGQGLQFLFEYFSETQRNKGNFPGRFSGRQFSNSRSEMNVSTLELGDSALYLCASSWRPYNEQFFGPGTRLTVL.